A single sample is the source of the 28 T cell receptor beta chains below, sequenced in a study of T-cell reconstitution after alpha-beta-depleted transplantation in children. As it was prepared, the TCRbeta library received unique molecular identifiers. In TCRdb, the PCR reads were re-called with MiXCR into one record per CDR3 protein. Of around 670,000 distinct CDR3 sequences listed, about an eighth were seen once; the top ten hold 0.65% to 0.9%. The source material was PBMCs, sampled before TCRalphabeta/CD19-depleted stem cell transplant. The receptors were gathered from a girl aged 2 to 9 with congenital amegakaryocytic thrombocytopenia, due to receive a stem cell transplant.

In regard to this clonotype: The junction and the germline gene differ at one end; a read error may be behind it. V and J are TRBV5-1 and TRBJ2-3, with D perhaps matching TRBD2 (6 bases). Germline loops: CDR1 SGHRS, CDR2 YFSETQ. CDR3 size: 15 residues. In nucleotides, the CDR3 is TGCGCCAGCAGCTTGTTTGGCGGGGACGCAGATACGCAGTGTTTT. Its protein product is CASSLFGGDADTQCF.

A few counts support this clonotype. This sequence joins TRBV19 and TRBJ2-1, with 7 bases that match TRBD2. Unmatched junction bases numbered 12, after V lost 7 bases and J lost 3 bases. The CDR3 spans 16 residues. Germline V gives CDR1 LNHDA, CDR2 SQIVND (reference sequence). This chain's CDR3 is CASTTLGGIGYNEQFF. The CDR3 DNA is TGTGCCAGTACCACTCTCGGGGGGATCGGCTACAATGAGCAGTTCTTC.

V gene TRBV5-1 combines with J gene TRBJ2-7; D might be TRBD2 (5 bases). The ends were cut back, 1 base at V and 5 bases at J, with 16 bases in the middle. This CDR3 is 15 amino acids long. Germline CDR1 reads SGHRS; CDR2 reads YFSETQ. CDR3 sequence: CASSLRPHRRNEQYF. The CDR3 bases are TGCGCCAGCAGCTTGCGACCTCATAGGAGGAACGAGCAGTACTTC.

This clonotype was counted many times. The chain links TRBV18 to TRBJ2-5; no definite D call. Germline V gives CDR1 KGHSH, CDR2 LQKENI. Trimming removed 8 bases at V and 2 bases at J, with 3 bases between. The length of the CDR3 is 10 residues. DNA for the CDR3: TGTGCCAGCGCACAAGAGACCCAGTACTTC. Amino acids: CASAQETQYF. Full variable domain (missing parts from reference TRBV18 and TRBJ2-5): NAGVMQNPRHLVRRRGQEARLRCSPMKGHSHVYWYRQLPEEGLKFMVYLQKENIIDESGMPKERFSAEFPKEGPSILRIQQVVRGDSAAYFCASAQETQYFGPGTRLLVL.

In its sample, this clonotype was seen many times. V usage is TRBV4-1 and J usage is TRBJ2-2; 7 bases are shared with TRBD1. Germline assignment: CDR1 MGHRA and CDR2 YSYEKL. CDR3 length: 14 amino acids. Unmatched junction bases numbered 5, after V lost 2 bases and J lost 8 bases. Here the CDR3 DNA reads TGCGCCAGCAGCCAACTTAACAGGGGTGGGGAGCTGTTTTTT. It codes for CASSQLNRGGELFF.

This clonotype was observed a few times. The chain links TRBV12-3 or TRBV12-4 to TRBJ2-2; the D is unclear. V shed 7 bases and J shed 4 bases, with 13 bases lying between them. This CDR3 is built from 14 residues. This CDR3 is CASNLLGITGELFF. The CDR3 nucleotides are TGTGCCAGCAACCTTCTGGGGATCACCGGGGAGCTGTTTTTT.

In its sample, this clonotype was seen many times. The chain combines TRBV20-1 with TRBJ2-5; TRBD2 aligns across 14 bases. V lost 5 bases to trimming and J lost 4 bases; unmatched junction nucleotides: 9. Germline CDR1 is DFQATT and CDR2 is SNEGSKA (reference sequence). The CDR3 sequence is 16 residues long. The CDR3 nucleotides read TGCAGTGCTCGGACTAGCGGGAGGTTATATTCAGAGACCCAGTACTTC. It translates to CSARTSGRLYSETQYF.

This clonotype was seen a single time. This clone may be a read error of a much larger clone one base away. This chain connects TRBV4-1 to TRBJ2-5; 7 nucleotides align to TRBD2. Germline V gives CDR1 MGHRA, CDR2 YSYEKL. There are 16 residues in the CDR3. CDR3 protein: CGSSQVPLAAQETQYF. The CDR3 DNA is TGCGGCAGCAGCCAAGTCCCCCTAGCGGCCCAAGAGACCCAGTACTTC.

The chain links TRBV25-1 to TRBJ2-2; D possibly corresponds to TRBD1 (6 bases). Germline V gene lookup returns CDR1 MGHDK and CDR2 SYGVNS. The CDR3 covers 14 residues. V dropped 3 bases and J dropped 3 bases, with 8 bases sitting between them. CDR3 sequence reads: CASSEWTDTGELFF. DNA for the CDR3: TGTGCCAGCAGTGAGTGGACAGACACCGGGGAGCTGTTTTTT.

The sample holds many counts of this clonotype. The J gene is TRBJ2-7, the V gene TRBV20-1; D call uncertain. CDR1 and CDR2 (germline): DFQATT, SNEGSKA (reference sequence). The length of the CDR3 is 12 residues. V lost 3 bases and J 5 bases, leaving 11 bases between the germline ends. CDR3 nucleotide sequence: TGCAGTGCTAGGTATAGCTTCGACGAGCAGTACTTC. As protein: CSARYSFDEQYF.

This clonotype was seen only a few times. This sequence joins TRBV7-9 and TRBJ1-5, with a tentative D call TRBD1 (5 bases). The V and J ends lost 5 bases and 6 bases respectively, with 14 bases between them. Germline values: CDR1 SEHNR, CDR2 FQNEAQ (reference sequence). This CDR3 contains 14 residues. CDR3 nucleotide sequence: TGTGCCAGCAGCCAGATCGTTGGGGGTCAGCCCCAGCATTTT. Its translation is CASSQIVGGQPQHF.

The J gene is TRBJ2-1, the V gene TRBV15, with 11 bases lining up with TRBD2. The V gene's germline CDR1 is LNHNV and CDR2 YYDKDF (reference sequence). This CDR3 spans 18 amino acids. Trimming took 5 bases from V and 6 from J; bases not matched to a gene: 15. This CDR3 is CATSRDTVGLAGRNEQFF. CDR3 nucleotides: TGTGCCACCAGCCGCGATACCGTTGGACTAGCGGGTCGCAATGAGCAGTTCTTC. Looking up the rest from reference TRBV15 and TRBJ2-1 gives the full variable domain: DAMVIQNPRYQVTQFGKPVTLSCSQTLNHNVMYWYQQKSSQAPKLLFHYYDKDFNNEADTPDNFQSRRPNTSFCFLDIRSPGLGDTAMYLCATSRDTVGLAGRNEQFFGPGTRLTVL.

This clonotype appeared many times. The V and J genes are TRBV20-1 and TRBJ2-1, with 8 bases matching TRBD2. The trim removed 1 base at V and 5 bases at J, leaving 4 bases unmatched. This CDR3 is built from 14 residues. Germline V gene sequence: CDR1 DFQATT, CDR2 SNEGSKA (reference sequence). DNA of the CDR3: TGCAGTGCTAGAGCCCCTAGCGGGCACAATGAGCAGTTCTTC. This sequence encodes CSARAPSGHNEQFF.

The chain recombines TRBV20-1 with TRBJ2-4, with D uncertain. The germline V gene encodes CDR1 DFQATT and CDR2 SNEGSKA (reference sequence). The CDR3 spans 15 residues. The V and J ends lost 0 bases and 0 bases respectively, with 9 bases between them. CDR3 coding DNA: TGCAGTGCTAGAGAAGAGGCGGTAGCCAAAAACATTCAGTACTTC. Translating gives CSAREEAVAKNIQYF.

This sequence joins TRBV10-3 and TRBJ2-7; perhaps TRBD1 as D (6 bases). The germline V and J ends were trimmed by 2 bases and 2 bases, with 13 bases remaining between them. The CDR3 covers 15 residues. Per germline, CDR1 ENHRY and CDR2 SYGVKD. The CDR3 loop reads CAISETDSSPYEQYF. CDR3 DNA sequence: TGTGCCATCAGTGAGACGGACAGCAGCCCCTACGAGCAGTACTTC.

This clonotype was counted at least ten times. In DNA form, the CDR3 reads TGCAGTGCTTCCCGAGCGGGAGAGGACGAGCAGTACTTC. This sequence encodes CSASRAGEDEQYF. The chain employs TRBV20-1 and TRBJ2-7; 8 positions match TRBD2. This CDR3 comprises 13 residues. V dropped 5 bases and J dropped 5; count of bases not matched to a gene: 8. Per the germline V gene, CDR1 is DFQATT and CDR2 is SNEGSKA (reference sequence).

There are many counts of this clonotype. The chain carries TRBV12-3 or TRBV12-4 and TRBJ2-7; possibly TRBD2 for D (6 bases). Trimming removed 4 bases at V and 0 bases at J, with 13 bases between. The CDR3 has 15 amino acids. The CDR3 reads CASSSRLGPSYEQYF. CDR3 coding DNA: TGTGCCAGCAGTTCCCGACTAGGTCCCTCCTACGAGCAGTACTTC.

This clonotype was seen repeatedly, ten times or more. V and J are TRBV12-3 or TRBV12-4 and TRBJ2-5, with TRBD2 matching 9 bases. The CDR3 sequence is 16 residues long. V gave up 4 bases and J gave up 3 bases; unmatched junction bases: 9. CDR3 protein: CASSSVETSGKETQYF. For the CDR3, the DNA is TGTGCCAGCAGTTCTGTAGAGACTAGCGGTAAAGAGACCCAGTACTTC.

This clonotype appeared a few times. A much larger clone sits a single nucleotide away, making a read error possible. In nucleotides, the CDR3 is TGCGCCAGCGGCTCCTACCGACGGGCGTCGACTGAAGCTTTCTTT. It yields the protein CASGSYRRASTEAFF. The chain combines TRBV5-1 with TRBJ1-1, with D unclear. The CDR3 loop spans 15 amino acids. V lost 7 bases, J lost 5 bases, and 21 bases lay in between. Looked up from germline, CDR1 is SGHRS and CDR2 is YFSETQ.

This clonotype was observed a few times. J is TRBJ2-1 and V is TRBV6-5; 7 nucleotides line up with TRBD1. With 6 bases clipped from V and 3 bases from J, the junction kept 5 bases outside the gene matches. Germline V CDR1 and CDR2: MNHEY, SVGAGI. There are 14 residues in the CDR3. The CDR3 bases are TGTGCCAGCAGGCCGGGACAGAACTACAATGAGCAGTTCTTC. As protein: CASRPGQNYNEQFF.

Note on this clonotype: This may stem from a read error, because a much larger clone lies one nucleotide away. The chain has TRBV6-1 and TRBJ1-6; D call uncertain. This CDR3 contains 13 residues. The germline gives CDR1 MNHNS, CDR2 SASEGT. V gave up 8 bases and J gave up 7 bases, with 12 bases separating them. Here the CDR3 reads CASEETRNSPLHF. DNA of the CDR3: TGTGCCAGCGAAGAGACTAGGAATTCACCCCTCCACTTT.

Only a few counts were recorded for this clonotype. The junction and the germline gene differ at one end; a read error may be behind it. This chain links TRBV15 with TRBJ2-7; 10 bases are a match to TRBD2. Germline V gene data show CDR1 as LNHNV and CDR2 as YYDKDF (reference sequence). This CDR3 comprises 13 residues. The chain's CDR3 is CATSRSGRALPGF. The CDR3 region has the DNA TGTGCCACCAGCAGAAGCGGGAGGGCCCTACCTGGCTTC. The full variable domain, in which reference TRBV15 and TRBJ2-7 provide the parts outside the CDR3, is DAMVIQNPRYQVTQFGKPVTLSCSQTLNHNVMYWYQQKSSQAPKLLFHYYDKDFNNEADTPDNFQSRRPNTSFCFLDIRSPGLGDTAMYLCATSRSGRALPGFGPGTRLTVT.

This clonotype was seen a few times. The gene calls are TRBV27 and TRBJ1-2, with D unclear. V lost 4 bases and J lost 7, with 16 bases in between. The CDR3 has 14 residues. Germline V gene data show CDR1 as MNHEY and CDR2 as SMNVEV (reference sequence). The CDR3 loop is CASSSGSGKGGYTF. The CDR3 coding sequence is TGTGCCAGCAGTTCCGGGAGTGGCAAGGGTGGCTACACCTTC.

This clonotype was observed a few times. The chain combines TRBV29-1 with TRBJ2-3, with 8 bases matching TRBD2. The germline gives CDR1 SQVTM, CDR2 ANQGSEA. The V gene end was trimmed by 7 bases and the J gene end by 2 bases; junction bases not matched to a gene: 11. This CDR3 has 15 residues. CDR3 bases: TGCAGCGCCCCTAGCGGGCCTTACTTCACAGATACGCAGTATTTT. Translation: CSAPSGPYFTDTQYF.

The sample holds a few counts of this clonotype. The chain couples TRBV7-2 to TRBJ2-1; TRBD2 matches at 13 bases. Germline V gene data show CDR1 as SGHTA and CDR2 as FQGNSA. CDR3 length: 16 amino acids. J was trimmed by 4 bases and V by 6 bases; bases with no gene match: 6. The DNA for the CDR3 is TGTGCCAGCAGACGACCGGGACTAGCGGGATACAATGAGCAGTTCTTC. Its translation: CASRRPGLAGYNEQFF.

This clonotype came up many times. The rearrangement links TRBV10-2 to TRBJ2-1; TRBD1 aligns across 10 bases. CDR1 WSHSY and CDR2 SAAADI come from the germline V gene. J gave up 0 bases and V 3 bases, and 17 bases lay outside the gene matches. The CDR3 runs 21 residues. CDR3 sequence: CASSDQLGQGIAASSYNEQFF. DNA for the CDR3: TGCGCCAGCAGTGACCAGTTGGGACAGGGGATAGCGGCGAGCTCCTACAATGAGCAGTTCTTC.

The chain recombines TRBV12-3 or TRBV12-4 with TRBJ2-5; TRBD2 aligns across 13 bases. This CDR3 region has 16 residues. V shed 4 bases, J shed 5 bases, and the junction held 7 bases outside the gene matches. The CDR3 reads CASSSTGLAGLETQYF. The CDR3 coding sequence is TGTGCCAGCAGTTCGACGGGACTAGCGGGATTGGAGACCCAGTACTTC.

This clonotype was picked up many times. The CDR3 loop is CASSQEADTEAFF. CDR3 bases: TGCGCCAGCAGCCAAGAGGCTGACACTGAAGCTTTCTTT. This rearrangement joins TRBV4-1 to TRBJ1-1; D gene uncertain. Germline CDR1 is MGHRA and CDR2 is YSYEKL. The length of the CDR3 is 13 residues. Trimming left V 0 bases short and J 3 bases short, with 5 bases between.